Given below is one TCR beta chain in context. The CDR3 spans 14 residues. Trimming cost V 3 bases and J 5 bases, with 13 bases left between them. The data originate from a study of CD8 T cells in Susac syndrome. Reverse transcription used roughly 0.5 to 1 ug RNA and random hexamers. TCRdb passed the immunoSEQ multiplex PCR reads through MiXCR, listing each CDR3 protein once. Of roughly 150,000 distinct CDR3 sequences listed, 93% are singletons. Peripheral blood CD8+ and CD4+ T cells were profiled by TCR beta sequencing. It was negative isolation that provided the CD8+ and CD4+ T cells, whereas TEMRA cells were enriched by FACS.

Sequencing was done on a sample of CD4+ T cells from PBMCs. The chain couples TRBV12-3 or TRBV12-4 to TRBJ1-1; D perhaps matches TRBD1 (5 bases). The clonotype originates from a human donor in good health. The CDR3 spells CASSLPPQGTEAFF. Written as DNA, the CDR3 is TGTGCCAGCAGTTTGCCCCCCCAGGGTACTGAAGCTTTCTTT.